This T cell receptor beta chain was observed in a study of T cells in Graves' hyperthyroidism and ophthalmopathy. Study-wide background: The blood sample was taken at first diagnosis, before treatment began. Overall study results and limits: Among thyroid clonotypes expanded above 0.001, most also appeared in blood.

Hyperthyroidism patients were newly diagnosed, had disease duration under 2 months, and were aged 18 to 65 years. Diagnosing involved the use of clinical symptoms, serum thyroxine and TRAb, thyroid ultrasound and orbital computed tomography. The TCR beta CDR3 regions underwent amplification using RNA transcripts as the source. During a first-round RT-PCR of the TCR CDR3, the HTBI primer set was used. Via MiXCR, TCRdb re-called the multiplex PCR reads, giving one row per CDR3 protein. Of roughly 660,000 distinct CDR3 sequences listed, 15% to 20% were seen once; the top ten hold roughly a sixth. CDR1 and CDR2 from the germline V gene are MNHNS and SASEGT. The CDR3 has 14 amino acids. With 6 bases removed from V and 1 base from J, the gap between germline ends came to 12 bases. This clonotype occurred many times. Its antigen is currently unknown.

The rearrangement joins TRBV6-1 to TRBJ1-1, with D tentatively TRBD1 (6 bases). This clonotype was sampled from a man aged 45-65 years with Graves' hyperthyroidism. The sample taken for sequencing was blood. CDR3 DNA sequence: TGTGCCAGCAGCCGGGACACATCGAACACTGAAGCTTTCTTT. Translation: CASSRDTSNTEAFF.